One and the same sample provided the 31 T cell receptor beta chains below, sequenced in a study of early T cells in non-severe SARS-CoV-2 infection. TCRdb re-called the 5' RACE reads through MiXCR, storing one row per CDR3 protein. Among around 110,000 distinct CDR3 sequences listed, approximately 10% were seen once. The sequenced sample was whole blood. These receptor sequences come from an adult who was a healthcare worker with PCR-confirmed SARS-CoV-2 infection or an uninfected control (not recorded which).

Only a few counts were recorded for this clonotype. The chain recombines TRBV27 with TRBJ2-7, with D hard to call. The CDR3 length is 11 residues. V lost 8 bases and J 6 bases, leaving 11 bases between the germline ends. The germline V gene encodes CDR1 MNHEY and CDR2 SMNVEV (reference sequence). CDR3 residues: CASSDGSEQYF. The CDR3 DNA sequence: TGTGCCAGCTCTGACGGGTCCGAGCAGTACTTC.

This clonotype was counted a few times. The chain couples TRBV11-3 to TRBJ2-5; no definite D call. Deletions cut 1 base from V and 3 bases from J, with 15 bases between. Germline V gives CDR1 SGHNT, CDR2 YENEEA. The CDR3 extends over 16 amino acids. Here the CDR3 reads CASSLGFGTAKETQYF. The CDR3, as DNA: TGTGCCAGCAGCTTAGGGTTCGGAACAGCCAAAGAGACCCAGTACTTC.

CDR3 in DNA: TGCGCCAGCAGCCAATCCTTCCTCTCCTACAATGAGCAGTTCTTC. Translation gives CASSQSFLSYNEQFF. This chain joins TRBV4-3 and TRBJ2-1; no definite D call. V lost 2 bases and J 0 bases, leaving 8 bases between the germline ends. This CDR3 has 15 residues. Germline assignment: CDR1 LGHNA and CDR2 YSLEER.

This clonotype turned up a few times. The rearrangement uses TRBV9 and TRBJ2-1; possible D gene TRBD2, 5 bases. The length of the CDR3 is 13 residues. Germline loops: CDR1 SGDLS, CDR2 YYNGEE. With 4 bases removed from V and 3 bases from J, the gap between germline ends came to 8 bases. Written as DNA, the CDR3 is TGTGCCAGCAGCCCCGGGGTCTACAATGAGCAGTTCTTC. It specifies CASSPGVYNEQFF.

This clonotype was detected only a few times. Relative to the germline gene, one junction end is altered; a read error may explain this. V usage is TRBV28 and J usage is TRBJ2-5, with 8 bases that match TRBD1. The germline V gene encodes CDR1 MDHEN and CDR2 SYDVKM. The CDR3 sequence is 12 residues long. CDR3 DNA: TGTGCCAGCACCACCGGACAGGGCCCACCCTTCTTC. Its protein product is CASTTGQGPPFF.

In its sample, this clonotype was seen many times. The rearrangement links TRBV4-3 to TRBJ2-7; TRBD2 aligns across 10 bases. The CDR3 sequence is 13 residues long. V shed 4 bases and J 4 bases; nucleotides not matched to a gene: 1. The germline CDR1 and CDR2 sequences are LGHNA and YSLEER. CDR3 nucleotides: TGCGCCAGCAGCCTGACTAGCGGGTACGAGCAGTACTTC. Protein product: CASSLTSGYEQYF.

This clonotype was seen repeatedly, ten times or more. This chain connects TRBV11-2 to TRBJ2-1; 10 bases match TRBD2. V dropped 1 base and J dropped 0; count of bases not matched to a gene: 9. Looked up from germline, CDR1 is SGHAT and CDR2 is FQNNGV. The CDR3 covers 19 residues. The CDR3 nucleotides are TGTGCCAGCAGCTTAGGAAGGATACTAGCGGGAAACTCCTACAATGAGCAGTTCTTC. Protein product: CASSLGRILAGNSYNEQFF. Combining the CDR3 with reference TRBV11-2 and TRBJ2-1 gives the whole variable domain EAGVAQSPRYKIIEKRQSVAFWCNPISGHATLYWYQQILGQGPKLLIQFQNNGVVDDSQLPKDRFSAERLKGVDSTLKIQPAKLEDSAVYLCASSLGRILAGNSYNEQFFGPGTRLTVL.

The chain links TRBV15 to TRBJ2-7, with a tentative D call TRBD1 (5 bases). This CDR3 spans 12 amino acids. Germline V gene sequence: CDR1 LNHNV, CDR2 YYDKDF (reference sequence). Trimming took 3 bases from V and 6 from J, leaving 9 bases between them. For the CDR3, the DNA is TGTGCCACCAGCAGCTACAGGCGCGAGCAGTACTTC. It is translated as CATSSYRREQYF.

The CDR3 nucleotides read TGCAGCGCAGGGACTAGGTTAAGCTACGAGCAGTACTTC. Translated: CSAGTRLSYEQYF. The chain uses TRBV29-1 and TRBJ2-7, with TRBD2 identical over 8 bases. The ends lost 7 bases at V and 3 bases at J; junction bases unmatched: 8. The CDR3 consists of 13 residues. Germline loops: CDR1 SQVTM, CDR2 ANQGSEA.

This clonotype was detected ten times or more. The rearrangement uses TRBV12-3 or TRBV12-4 and TRBJ2-7, with D maybe TRBD2 (5 bases). Trimming shortened V by 4 bases and J by 2 bases, and 9 bases separated the two germline ends. This CDR3 comprises 13 residues. The chain's CDR3 is CASSSPGTYEQYF. As DNA, the CDR3 is TGTGCCAGCAGTTCCCCCGGGACCTACGAGCAGTACTTC.

At least ten counts were recorded for this clonotype. The rearrangement joins TRBV19 to TRBJ2-1; 7 bases map to TRBD1. Trimming at V came to 5 bases and at J to 4 bases, leaving 8 bases not matched to a gene. The CDR3 covers 15 residues. Germline-derived CDR1 and CDR2 are LNHDA and SQIVND (reference sequence). This CDR3 is CASSSDRVRYNEQFF. The CDR3 DNA is TGTGCCAGTAGTTCCGACAGGGTAAGGTACAATGAGCAGTTCTTC.

This clonotype was seen ten or more times. The chain employs TRBV7-8 and TRBJ2-2; D gene ambiguous. The CDR3 length is 17 residues. V lost 2 bases to trimming and J lost 0 bases, with 13 bases between them. Germline loops: CDR1 SGHVS, CDR2 FQNEAQ. The CDR3 coding sequence is TGTGCCAGCAGCTTAAGCTGGACCCCGCCGAACACCGGGGAGCTGTTTTTT. It specifies CASSLSWTPPNTGELFF.

In its sample, this clonotype was seen many times. The rearrangement links TRBV3-1 to TRBJ2-7; D is unclear. Per the germline V gene, CDR1 is LGHDT and CDR2 is YNNKEL (reference sequence). The CDR3 runs to 14 residues. Trimming removed 1 base from V and 2 bases from J, with 9 bases in between. The CDR3 sequence is CASSQGTATYEQYF. The CDR3 nucleotides are TGTGCCAGCAGCCAAGGTACAGCGACCTACGAGCAGTACTTC.

This clonotype came up many times. The chain links TRBV20-1 to TRBJ2-5; D may be TRBD2 (5 bases). Per the germline V gene, CDR1 is DFQATT and CDR2 is SNEGSKA (reference sequence). Trimming stripped 3 bases from V and 5 bases from J, with 22 bases between. The CDR3 contains 16 residues. CDR3 DNA sequence: TGCAGTGCTAGCTCCCAGCGGAACAGCCAAAGGGAGACCCAGTACTTC. This translates into CSASSQRNSQRETQYF.

This clonotype came up many times. The chain couples TRBV7-2 to TRBJ2-5; D remains ambiguous. The ends were cut back, 5 bases at V and 2 bases at J, with 9 bases in the middle. Germline V gene lookup returns CDR1 SGHTA and CDR2 FQGNSA. The CDR3 spans 13 residues. In DNA, the CDR3 is TGTGCCAGCAGCCCCGGCAATCAAGAGACCCAGTACTTC. This sequence encodes CASSPGNQETQYF.

There are many counts of this clonotype. This chain links TRBV4-3 with TRBJ2-1; 7 nucleotides align to TRBD1. Germline CDR1 and CDR2: LGHNA and YSLEER. J was trimmed by 4 bases and V by 0 bases; bases with no gene match: 18. This CDR3 is built from 20 residues. The CDR3 protein is CASSQDPQDRATPSYNEQFF. DNA of the CDR3: TGCGCCAGCAGCCAAGATCCCCAAGACAGGGCGACCCCCAGTTACAATGAGCAGTTCTTC.

The sample holds a few counts of this clonotype. The chain combines TRBV23-1 with TRBJ2-1, with 7 nucleotides matching TRBD1. TRBV23-1 qualifies as an ORF whose function is uncertain. CDR3 length equals 13 residues. After removal of 3 bases from V and 14 bases from J, the junction contained 10 bases not matched to a gene. The CDR3 is CASSQLPGQPEFF. CDR3 coding DNA: TGCGCCAGCAGTCAGCTACCGGGACAGCCCGAGTTCTTC.

This clonotype came up many times. The chain is built from TRBV5-4 and TRBJ1-2, with D tentatively TRBD1 (6 bases). The ends were cut back, 6 bases at V and 5 bases at J, with 20 bases in the middle. Germline assignment: CDR1 SGHNT and CDR2 YYREEE (reference sequence). The CDR3 is made up of 15 amino acids. The CDR3 DNA follows: TGTGCCAGCACCGAGGGGGGTGGACGGACTTATGGCTACACCTTC. Translating gives CASTEGGGRTYGYTF.

This clonotype was detected ten times or more. The CDR3 is CASSARAVGETQYF. The CDR3 DNA is TGTGCCAGCAGCGCCAGAGCGGTGGGGGAGACCCAGTACTTC. The chain recombines TRBV7-8 with TRBJ2-5; a possible D gene is TRBD2 (5 bases). The V gene lost 5 bases and the J gene lost 5 bases, with 15 bases spanning the gap. The CDR3 covers 14 residues. Germline CDR1 SGHVS, CDR2 FQNEAQ.

The V call is TRBV29-1, the J call TRBJ2-1; D could derive from TRBD1 or TRBD2 (6 bases each). CDR1 and CDR2 from the germline V gene are SQVTM and ANQGSEA. The CDR3 is made up of 18 amino acids. The V and J ends lost 0 bases and 0 bases respectively, with 18 bases between them. CDR3 sequence reads: CSVEDRGPTASSYNEQFF. The CDR3 coding sequence is TGCAGCGTTGAAGATCGGGGGCCAACGGCTAGCTCCTACAATGAGCAGTTCTTC.

The CDR3 is CASSNVNYGYTF. The DNA for the CDR3 is TGTGCCAGCAGCAATGTTAACTATGGCTACACCTTC. The rearrangement joins TRBV7-9 to TRBJ1-2; D not certain. The V end was cut by 5 bases, the J end by 1 base, with 5 bases between. The V gene's germline CDR1 is SEHNR and CDR2 FQNEAQ (reference sequence). The CDR3 spans 12 residues.

The sample holds a few counts of this clonotype. The CDR3 DNA is TGTGCCAGCAGCTTACCAGGGCGCCGTTACGAGCAGTACTTC. It specifies CASSLPGRRYEQYF. The rearrangement links TRBV7-2 to TRBJ2-7; the D gene is possibly TRBD1 (5 bases). V dropped 2 bases and J dropped 4 bases, with 12 bases sitting between them. Germline CDR1 SGHTA, CDR2 FQGNSA. The CDR3 runs to 14 residues.

V is TRBV20-1 and J is TRBJ2-7; tentative D call: TRBD1 (6 bases). V was clipped by 6 bases and J by 1 base, with 16 bases between them. This CDR3 is built from 14 residues. The germline CDR1 and CDR2 sequences are DFQATT and SNEGSKA (reference sequence). CDR3 nucleotide sequence: TGCAGTGCCCAGGGGCGGGTGGGGTCCTACGAGCAGTACTTC. Amino acids: CSAQGRVGSYEQYF.

There are a few counts of this clonotype. The chain uses TRBV20-1 and TRBJ2-7; possible D gene TRBD2, 6 bases. The CDR3 contains 14 residues. Trimming left V 0 bases short and J 2 bases short, with 11 bases between. Germline-derived CDR1 and CDR2 are DFQATT and SNEGSKA (reference sequence). Here the CDR3 reads CSARDRRGPYEQYF. In nucleotides, the CDR3 is TGCAGTGCTAGAGATCGGCGGGGACCCTACGAGCAGTACTTC.

The chain has TRBV7-2 and TRBJ2-1; possible D gene TRBD2, 6 bases. The length of the CDR3 is 12 residues. Deletions cut 7 bases from V and 9 bases from J, with 13 bases between. CDR1 and CDR2 from the germline V gene are SGHTA and FQGNSA. CDR3: CASKPSVGEQFF. Written as DNA, the CDR3 is TGTGCCAGCAAACCTAGCGTCGGTGAGCAGTTCTTC.

V usage is TRBV7-6 and J usage is TRBJ2-3, with 10 bases matching TRBD2. The CDR3 extends over 17 amino acids. The ends lost 1 base at V and 3 bases at J; junction bases unmatched: 7. Germline V gene sequence: CDR1 SGHVS, CDR2 FNYEAQ. The CDR3, as DNA: TGTGCCAGCAGCTTAGTACCCAGCGGGGGGGGAACAGATACGCAGTATTTT. Translating it yields CASSLVPSGGGTDTQYF.

This clonotype showed up many times. The V call is TRBV7-6, the J call TRBJ2-1; 13 bases map to TRBD2. The V and J ends lost 7 bases and 4 bases, in that order; junction bases with no gene match: 4. The CDR3 runs 15 residues. Per the germline V gene, CDR1 is SGHVS and CDR2 is FNYEAQ. CDR3 in DNA: TGTGCCAGCACCCCGGGACTAGCGGGATACAATGAGCAGTTCTTC. It specifies CASTPGLAGYNEQFF.

In its sample, this clonotype was seen many times. The J gene is TRBJ2-5, the V gene TRBV18; D possibly uses TRBD1 or TRBD2 (5 bases each). The V end lost 1 base, the J end lost 2 bases, and 11 bases lay between the germline ends. Germline CDR1 KGHSH, CDR2 LQKENI. The CDR3 length is 15 residues. Here the CDR3 DNA reads TGTGCCAGCTCACCACGGGATGGGGGACAAGAGACCCAGTACTTC. Translated, it gives CASSPRDGGQETQYF.

The table lists this clonotype with many counts. This chain joins TRBV20-1 and TRBJ1-1; the D gene is possibly TRBD1 (6 bases). V was trimmed by 5 bases and J by 1 base, leaving 14 bases between them. The CDR3 has 14 residues. Germline V lookup: CDR1 DFQATT, CDR2 SNEGSKA (reference sequence). CDR3 DNA: TGCAGTGCTCGCCGGGGGGGGGCGAACACTGAAGCTTTCTTT. Its translation: CSARRGGANTEAFF.

The rearrangement uses TRBV24-1 and TRBJ2-2; D call uncertain. Germline values: CDR1 KGHDR, CDR2 SFDVKD. V lost 3 bases, J lost 1 base, and 8 bases lay in between. The CDR3 extends over 15 amino acids. The CDR3 sequence is CATSDEPGNTGELFF. In nucleotides, the CDR3 is TGTGCCACCAGTGATGAACCGGGGAACACCGGGGAGCTGTTTTTT.

This clonotype was found many times. The CDR3 DNA follows: TGTGCCAGCAGTGTAGGGGCGCCTGGAAACACCATATATTTT. It specifies CASSVGAPGNTIYF. The genes are TRBV2 and TRBJ1-3, with a possible D match to TRBD1 (5 bases). The V gene lost 4 bases and the J gene lost 2 bases, with 9 bases spanning the gap. Germline CDR1 is SNHLY and CDR2 is FYNNEI. The CDR3 runs 14 residues.